This section outlines one T cell receptor beta chain sequence together with its context. This sample is part of a study of cytotoxic CD8 clonotypes in ibrutinib-treated CLL. Frozen PBMC stocks contributed about 2.2 micrograms of genomic DNA to the TCR beta libraries. The J segment lost 5 bases and the V segment lost 5 bases, leaving 7 bases of the junction unmatched. Germline V CDR1 and CDR2: LNHDA, SQIVND (reference sequence). This CDR3 has 14 amino acids. Clones were sequenced by immunoSEQ multiplex PCR, and TCRdb holds only the in-frame ones, with some missing. The sample records some 200,000 clones, around 70% being singletons.

The origin of this receptor is a human donor with chronic lymphocytic leukemia. Sequences were derived from PBMCs, sampled after 24 months of ibrutinib treatment. V gene TRBV19 combines with J gene TRBJ2-7; TRBD2 matches at 9 bases. The CDR3 DNA is TGTGCCAGTAGTCGCTCTAGCGGGGAACACGAGCAGTACTTC. It yields the protein CASSRSSGEHEQYF.